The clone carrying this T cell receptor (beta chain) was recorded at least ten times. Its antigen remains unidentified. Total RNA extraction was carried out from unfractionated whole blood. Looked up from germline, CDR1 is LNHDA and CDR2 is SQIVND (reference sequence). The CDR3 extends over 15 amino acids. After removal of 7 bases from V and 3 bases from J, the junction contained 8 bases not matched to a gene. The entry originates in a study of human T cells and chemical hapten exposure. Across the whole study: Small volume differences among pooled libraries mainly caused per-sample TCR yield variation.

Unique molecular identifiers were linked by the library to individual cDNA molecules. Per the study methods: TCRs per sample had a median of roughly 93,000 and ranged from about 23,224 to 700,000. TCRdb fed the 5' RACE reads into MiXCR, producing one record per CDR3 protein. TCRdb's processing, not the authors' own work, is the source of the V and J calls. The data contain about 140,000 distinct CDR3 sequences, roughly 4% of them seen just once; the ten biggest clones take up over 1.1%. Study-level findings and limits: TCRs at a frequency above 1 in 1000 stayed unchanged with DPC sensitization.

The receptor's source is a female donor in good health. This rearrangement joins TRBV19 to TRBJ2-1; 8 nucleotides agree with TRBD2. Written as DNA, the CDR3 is TGTGCCAGTACACGGGGGGGATCACGCTACAATGAGCAGTTCTTC. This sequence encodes CASTRGGSRYNEQFF.